A single sample is the source of the 21 T cell receptor beta chains below, sequenced in a study of T cell repertoires in cytomegalovirus infection. TCRdb itself ran the reads through MiXCR, one entry per CDR3 protein. The sample includes some 900,000 distinct CDR3 sequences, approximately 30% of them seen just once. Which antigens these TCRs recognize remains unknown. Source: cultured CD8+ T cells from PBMCs, taken from culture after CMV antigen stimulation. The receptors shown here come from a human donor in good health (CMV status not recorded). Some clones in this sample may be carry-over from other donors' samples.

The chain has TRBV4-1 and TRBJ2-1, with D maybe TRBD2 (6 bases). Germline V gene sequence: CDR1 MGHRA, CDR2 YSYEKL. With 4 bases removed from V and 9 bases from J, the gap between germline ends came to 10 bases. The CDR3 consists of 12 residues. CDR3 in amino acids: CASSLGTLEQFF. The CDR3 DNA is TGCGCCAGCAGCCTAGGGACTCTTGAGCAGTTCTTC.

Concerning this clonotype: The CDR3 carries no conserved terminal phenylalanine or tryptophan, so it likely arises from a read error. The chain has TRBV7-6 and TRBJ2-1, with D uncertain. The CDR3 is 16 amino acids. Trimming took 0 bases from V and 0 from J, leaving 9 bases between them. Germline V gene data show CDR1 as SGHVS and CDR2 as FNYEAQ. The CDR3 loop is CASSLAPRSSYNEQFS. The CDR3, as DNA: TGTGCCAGCAGCTTAGCGCCCAGGAGCTCCTACAATGAGCAGTTCTCT.

The chain carries TRBV5-1 and TRBJ2-7; D possibly uses TRBD1 or TRBD2 (6 bases each). CDR1 and CDR2 from the germline V gene are SGHRS and YFSETQ. V lost 4 bases and J lost 3, with 8 bases in between. The CDR3 consists of 12 residues. The CDR3 DNA is TGCGCCAGCAGCGGGGGGCTCTACGAGCAGTACTTC. It specifies CASSGGLYEQYF. Filled out from reference TRBV5-1 and TRBJ2-7, the complete variable domain reads KAGVTQTPRYLIKTRGQQVTLSCSPISGHRSVSWYQQTPGQGLQFLFEYFSETQRNKGNFPGRFSGRQFSNSRSEMNVSTLELGDSALYLCASSGGLYEQYFGPGTRLTVT.

This clonotype was counted at least ten times. The chain has TRBV19 and TRBJ2-1; a possible D gene is TRBD2 (6 bases). CDR1 LNHDA and CDR2 SQIVND come from the germline V gene (reference sequence). With 7 bases removed from V and 8 bases from J, the gap between germline ends came to 21 bases. The CDR3 has 15 residues. This chain's CDR3 is CASTLWASDSDEQFF. The DNA of the CDR3 is TGTGCCAGTACCCTTTGGGCTAGCGATTCCGATGAGCAGTTCTTC.

This clonotype was seen a handful of times. The V and J genes are TRBV7-9 and TRBJ2-5; D uncertain. Trimming shortened V by 7 bases and J by 5 bases, and 11 bases separated the two germline ends. The CDR3 is 12 amino acids. Germline loops: CDR1 SEHNR, CDR2 FQNEAQ (reference sequence). The CDR3 DNA follows: TGTGCCAGCACCTCCGCCTATGAGACCCAGTACTTC. It specifies CASTSAYETQYF.

The CDR3, as DNA: TGTGCCAGCAGCTTAAGATCGGGGACTAATTCACCCCTCCACTTT. It encodes CASSLRSGTNSPLHF. V and J are TRBV7-2 and TRBJ1-6, with D maybe TRBD1 (5 bases). The CDR3 sequence is 15 residues long. Germline assignment: CDR1 SGHTA and CDR2 FQGNSA. V lost 2 bases to trimming and J lost 6 bases, with 11 bases between them.

This clonotype was picked up a small number of times. The CDR3 sequence: CASSQRPPLAGGTDTQYF. The CDR3 nucleotides read TGTGCCAGCAGCCAAAGGCCCCCCCTAGCGGGGGGCACAGATACGCAGTATTTT. The V and J genes are TRBV6-2 or TRBV6-3 and TRBJ2-3; TRBD2 matches 10 bases. This CDR3 comprises 18 residues. CDR1 is MNHEY and CDR2 is SVGEGT in the germline V gene. Trimming at V came to 6 bases and at J to 1 base, leaving 13 bases not matched to a gene.

This chain joins TRBV7-9 and TRBJ1-2, with no clear D. The CDR3 has 13 residues. Germline V CDR1 and CDR2: SEHNR, FQNEAQ (reference sequence). V shed 8 bases and J shed 3 bases, with 13 bases lying between them. The CDR3 nucleotides are TGTGCCAGCTTCGCGCAGGCGCACTATGGCTACACCTTC. It codes for CASFAQAHYGYTF.

V and J are TRBV7-9 and TRBJ1-2; D possibly corresponds to TRBD1 (5 bases). Trimming took 5 bases from V and 4 from J, leaving 17 bases between them. This CDR3 contains 15 residues. The germline gives CDR1 SEHNR, CDR2 FQNEAQ (reference sequence). DNA for the CDR3: TGTGCCAGCAGCATAGAGGCAGGCGGGACCTATGGCTACACCTTC. Translated: CASSIEAGGTYGYTF.

At least ten counts were recorded for this clonotype. The chain is built from TRBV7-3 and TRBJ2-5; 11 positions agree with TRBD2. The ends lost 5 bases at V and 3 bases at J; junction bases unmatched: 5. CDR3 length: 15 amino acids. Germline V lookup: CDR1 SGHTA, CDR2 FQGTGA. The CDR3 nucleotides read TGTGCCAGCAGCCCCGGGACTAGCGGTGAAGAGACCCAGTACTTC. It is translated as CASSPGTSGEETQYF.

This clonotype was seen just once. The chain links TRBV9 to TRBJ1-1; D is ambiguous. The CDR3 extends over 14 amino acids. The germline CDR1 and CDR2 sequences are SGDLS and YYNGEE. Trimming took off 4 bases at V and 4 bases at J, with 14 bases between the two ends. CDR3 sequence (DNA): TGTGCCAGCAGCCCTCACCAGAGTCGCACTGAAGCTTTCTTT. As protein: CASSPHQSRTEAFF.

This clonotype was detected ten times or more. This chain joins TRBV7-6 and TRBJ2-1, with TRBD2 matching 7 bases. The CDR3 spans 16 residues. The J segment lost 2 bases and the V segment lost 4 bases, leaving 8 bases of the junction unmatched. Per germline, CDR1 SGHVS and CDR2 FNYEAQ. In DNA form, the CDR3 reads TGTGCCAGCAGCTCCAGGGAGGGAGGAACCTACAATGAGCAGTTCTTC. Residues: CASSSREGGTYNEQFF.

The table lists this clonotype with many counts. This rearrangement joins TRBV7-9 to TRBJ2-4; 10 bases fit TRBD2. Trimming cost V 5 bases and J 1 base; bases outside gene matches: 2. Germline V CDR1 and CDR2: SEHNR, FQNEAQ (reference sequence). CDR3 size: 15 residues. The CDR3 region is CASSHSGGAKNIQYF. Written as DNA, the CDR3 is TGTGCCAGCAGCCATAGCGGGGGGGCCAAAAACATTCAGTACTTC.

The rearrangement uses TRBV27 and TRBJ1-1; D possibly corresponds to TRBD1 (6 bases). This CDR3 has 14 amino acids. V lost 4 bases and J lost 7, with 16 bases in between. CDR1 is MNHEY and CDR2 is SMNVEV in the germline V gene (reference sequence). As DNA, the CDR3 is TGTGCCAGCAGTTCTCCCCGGGGGCGGGGTGAAGCTTTCTTT. This translates into CASSSPRGRGEAFF.

The chain joins TRBV7-6 to TRBJ2-7, with 10 bases aligning to TRBD1. The CDR3 covers 13 residues. Per germline, CDR1 SGHVS and CDR2 FNYEAQ. The DNA of the CDR3 is TGTGCCAGCAGCGACCGGGACAGGGGCGAGCAGTGCGTC. Protein product: CASSDRDRGEQCV.

About this clonotype itself: The CDR3 end shows no conserved phenylalanine or tryptophan, and so a read error is likely. The V call is TRBV6-5, the J call TRBJ1-2; D possibly corresponds to TRBD1 (6 bases). Germline CDR1 reads MNHEY; CDR2 reads SVGAGI. The CDR3 length is 15 residues. V lost 7 bases to trimming and J lost 4 bases, with 19 bases between them. This chain's CDR3 is CASTRQAWMGYGYTV. The CDR3 DNA is TGTGCCAGCACTAGACAGGCATGGATGGGCTATGGCTACACCGTC.

The chain uses TRBV20-1 and TRBJ2-1; D is unclear. CDR3 size: 15 residues. CDR1 and CDR2 (germline): DFQATT, SNEGSKA (reference sequence). The V and J ends lost 0 bases and 3 bases respectively, with 12 bases between them. For the CDR3, the DNA is TGCAGTGCTAGAGAGATAGCTTCGGGCTACAATGAGCAGTTCTTC. Protein product: CSAREIASGYNEQFF.

This chain links TRBV7-8 with TRBJ2-7; D is unclear. The CDR3 totals 13 residues. Germline V lookup: CDR1 SGHVS, CDR2 FQNEAQ. Trimming took off 4 bases at V and 2 bases at J, with 9 bases between the two ends. This chain's CDR3 is CASSSDDPYEQYF. In DNA, the CDR3 is TGTGCCAGCAGCTCTGACGACCCCTACGAGCAGTACTTC.

The chain joins TRBV6-2 or TRBV6-3 to TRBJ1-2; D is unresolved. V was trimmed by 7 bases and J by 6 bases, leaving 18 bases between them. Germline V gene lookup returns CDR1 MNHEY and CDR2 SVGEGT. The CDR3 is 14 amino acids. In nucleotides, the CDR3 is TGTGCCAGCACCGTGGCGGGGAGTTTGGATGGCTACACCTTC. Translated, it gives CASTVAGSLDGYTF.

This clonotype was seen a few times. The rearrangement uses TRBV5-4 and TRBJ2-3, with 7 bases identical to TRBD1. J lost 5 bases, V lost 3 bases, and 6 bases had no gene match. Germline loops: CDR1 SGHNT, CDR2 YYREEE (reference sequence). The CDR3 has 14 residues. The CDR3 sequence: CASSSTGRRDTQYF. DNA of the CDR3: TGTGCCAGCAGCTCGACAGGGAGACGAGATACGCAGTATTTT.

The V gene is TRBV6-6, the J gene TRBJ2-2; the match to TRBD2 covers 7 bases. The CDR3 extends over 12 amino acids. In germline, CDR1 is MNHNY, CDR2 SVGAGI (reference sequence). The CDR3 here is CAGRGYTGELFF. The CDR3 coding sequence is TGTGCTGGGCGGGGGTACACCGGGGAGCTGTTTTTT.